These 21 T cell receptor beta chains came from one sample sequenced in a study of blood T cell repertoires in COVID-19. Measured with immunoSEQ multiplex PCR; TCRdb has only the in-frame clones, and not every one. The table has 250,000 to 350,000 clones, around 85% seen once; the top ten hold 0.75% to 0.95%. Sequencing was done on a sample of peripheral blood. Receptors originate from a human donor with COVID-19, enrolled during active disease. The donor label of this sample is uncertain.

CDR3 region: CGTGEWGELFF. In DNA, the CDR3 is TGTGGGACAGGGGAGTGGGGGGAGCTGTTTTTT. V is TRBV30 and J is TRBJ2-2, with 9 bases identical to TRBD1. Germline lookup yields CDR1 GTSNPN and CDR2 SVGIG (reference sequence). CDR3 length: 11 residues. The entire variable domain, with the rest obtained from reference TRBV30 and TRBJ2-2, is as follows: SQTIHQWPATLVQPVGSPLSLECTVEGTSNPNLYWYRQAAGRGLQLLFYSVGIGQISSEVPQNLSASRPQDRQFILSSKKLLLSDSGFYLCGTGEWGELFFGEGSRLTVL.

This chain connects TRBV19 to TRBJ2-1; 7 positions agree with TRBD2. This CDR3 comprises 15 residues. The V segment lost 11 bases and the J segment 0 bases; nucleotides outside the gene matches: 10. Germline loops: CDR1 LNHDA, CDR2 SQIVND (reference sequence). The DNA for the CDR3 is TGTGCCTGTCATCACGGCGGGAGCTCCTACAATGAGCAGTTCTTC. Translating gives CACHHGGSSYNEQFF.

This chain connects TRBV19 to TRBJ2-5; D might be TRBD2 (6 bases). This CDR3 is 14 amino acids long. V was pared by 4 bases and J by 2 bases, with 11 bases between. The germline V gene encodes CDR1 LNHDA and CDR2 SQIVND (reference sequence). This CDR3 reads CASSTLALQETQYF. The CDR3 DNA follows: TGTGCCAGTAGTACCCTAGCGCTACAAGAGACCCAGTACTTC.

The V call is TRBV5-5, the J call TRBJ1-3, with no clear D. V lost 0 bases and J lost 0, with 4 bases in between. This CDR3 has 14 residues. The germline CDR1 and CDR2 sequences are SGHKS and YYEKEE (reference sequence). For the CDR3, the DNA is TGTGCCAGCAGCTTGGATCACTCTGGAAACACCATATATTTT. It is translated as CASSLDHSGNTIYF.

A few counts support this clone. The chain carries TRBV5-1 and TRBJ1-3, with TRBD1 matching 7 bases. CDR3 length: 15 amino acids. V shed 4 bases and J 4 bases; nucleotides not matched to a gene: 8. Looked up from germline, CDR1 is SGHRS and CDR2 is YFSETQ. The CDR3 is CASSPRTGDGNTIYF. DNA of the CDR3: TGCGCCAGCAGCCCCCGAACAGGGGACGGAAACACCATATATTTT.

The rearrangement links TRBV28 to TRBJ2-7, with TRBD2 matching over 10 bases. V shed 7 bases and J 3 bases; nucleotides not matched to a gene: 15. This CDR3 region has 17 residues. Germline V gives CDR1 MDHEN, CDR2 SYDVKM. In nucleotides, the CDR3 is TGTGCCAGCACCGAGGTTAGTCTAGCGGGAGCGAGCTACGAGCAGTACTTC. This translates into CASTEVSLAGASYEQYF.

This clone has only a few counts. CDR3 DNA sequence: TGCGCCAGCAGCTTAACAGGACCTCAGCCCTCTGGAAACACCATATATTTT. Protein sequence: CASSLTGPQPSGNTIYF. The J gene is TRBJ1-3, the V gene TRBV5-1; a weak D match, TRBD1 (5 bases). V shed 2 bases and J shed 0 bases, with 15 bases lying between them. The germline gives CDR1 SGHRS, CDR2 YFSETQ. The CDR3 length is 17 residues.

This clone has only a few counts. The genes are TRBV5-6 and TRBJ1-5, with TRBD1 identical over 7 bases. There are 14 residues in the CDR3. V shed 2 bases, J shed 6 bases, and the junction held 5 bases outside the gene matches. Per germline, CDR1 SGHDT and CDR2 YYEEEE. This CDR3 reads CASSFTGEIQPQHF. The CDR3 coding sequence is TGTGCCAGCAGCTTTACAGGGGAGATTCAGCCCCAGCATTTT.

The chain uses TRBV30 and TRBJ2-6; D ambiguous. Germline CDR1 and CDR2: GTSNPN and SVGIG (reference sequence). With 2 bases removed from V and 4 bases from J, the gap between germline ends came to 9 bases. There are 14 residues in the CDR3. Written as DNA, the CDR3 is TGTGCCTGGAGTCCCCTATGGGGGGCCAACGTCCTGACTTTC. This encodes CAWSPLWGANVLTF. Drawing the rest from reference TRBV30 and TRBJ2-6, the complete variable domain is SQTIHQWPATLVQPVGSPLSLECTVEGTSNPNLYWYRQAAGRGLQLLFYSVGIGQISSEVPQNLSASRPQDRQFILSSKKLLLSDSGFYLCAWSPLWGANVLTFGAGSRLTVL.

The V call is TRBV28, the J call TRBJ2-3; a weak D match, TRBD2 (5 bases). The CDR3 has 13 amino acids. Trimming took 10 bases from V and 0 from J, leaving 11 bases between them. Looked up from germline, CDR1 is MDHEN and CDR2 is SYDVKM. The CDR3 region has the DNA TGTGCCACCCTAACGGGAAGCACAGATACGCAGTATTTT. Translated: CATLTGSTDTQYF.

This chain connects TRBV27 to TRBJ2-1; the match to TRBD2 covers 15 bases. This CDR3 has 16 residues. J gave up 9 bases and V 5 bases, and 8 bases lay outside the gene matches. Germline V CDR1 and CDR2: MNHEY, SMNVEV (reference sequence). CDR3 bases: TGTGCCAGCAGTCCCCGGACTAGCGGGAGGGGGGGTGAGCAGTTCTTC. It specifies CASSPRTSGRGGEQFF.

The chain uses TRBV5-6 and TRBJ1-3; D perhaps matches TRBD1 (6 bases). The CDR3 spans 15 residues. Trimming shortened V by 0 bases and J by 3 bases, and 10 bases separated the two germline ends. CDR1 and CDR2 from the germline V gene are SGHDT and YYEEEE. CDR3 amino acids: CASSLVGRGGNTIYF. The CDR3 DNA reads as TGTGCCAGCAGCTTGGTGGGCAGGGGTGGAAACACCATATATTTT.

CDR3 in amino acids: CASSLGPLGAYNEQFF. DNA of the CDR3: TGTGCCAGCAGCTTAGGTCCCTTAGGGGCCTACAATGAGCAGTTCTTC. V usage is TRBV7-2 and J usage is TRBJ2-1; possible D gene TRBD1, 5 bases. Germline loops: CDR1 SGHTA, CDR2 FQGNSA. Trimming left V 1 base short and J 2 bases short, with 12 bases between. This CDR3 is built from 16 residues.

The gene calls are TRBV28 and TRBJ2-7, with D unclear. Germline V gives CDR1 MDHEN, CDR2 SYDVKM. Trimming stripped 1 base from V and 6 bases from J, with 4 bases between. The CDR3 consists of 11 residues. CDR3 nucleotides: TGTGCCAGCAGTTTATTGCGCGAGCAGTACTTC. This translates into CASSLLREQYF.

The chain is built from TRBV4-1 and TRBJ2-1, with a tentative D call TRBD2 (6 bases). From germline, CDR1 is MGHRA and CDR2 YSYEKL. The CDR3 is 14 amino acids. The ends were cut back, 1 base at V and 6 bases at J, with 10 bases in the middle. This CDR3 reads CASSQGGDVNEQFF. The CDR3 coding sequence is TGCGCCAGCAGCCAAGGCGGGGACGTCAATGAGCAGTTCTTC.

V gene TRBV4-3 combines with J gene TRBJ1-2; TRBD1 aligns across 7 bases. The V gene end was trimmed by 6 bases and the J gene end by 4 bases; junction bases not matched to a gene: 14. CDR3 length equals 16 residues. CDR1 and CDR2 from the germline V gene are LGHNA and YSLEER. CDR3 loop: CASSPRTGTLPYGYTF. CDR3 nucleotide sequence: TGCGCCAGCAGTCCTCGGACAGGAACTCTTCCCTATGGCTACACCTTC.

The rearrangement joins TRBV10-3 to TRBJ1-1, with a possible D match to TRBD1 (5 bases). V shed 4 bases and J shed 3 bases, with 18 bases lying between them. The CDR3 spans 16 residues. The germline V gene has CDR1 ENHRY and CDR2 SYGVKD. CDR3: CAISGVLGEGHTEAFF. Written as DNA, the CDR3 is TGTGCCATCAGTGGGGTTTTAGGGGAGGGGCACACTGAAGCTTTCTTT.

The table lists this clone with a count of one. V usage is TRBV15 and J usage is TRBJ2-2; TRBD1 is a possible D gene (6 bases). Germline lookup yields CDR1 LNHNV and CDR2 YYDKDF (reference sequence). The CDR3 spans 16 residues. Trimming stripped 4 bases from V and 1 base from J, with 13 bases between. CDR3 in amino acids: CATSNRWTENTGELFF. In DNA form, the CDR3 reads TGTGCCACCAGCAACCGCTGGACAGAGAACACCGGGGAGCTGTTTTTT.

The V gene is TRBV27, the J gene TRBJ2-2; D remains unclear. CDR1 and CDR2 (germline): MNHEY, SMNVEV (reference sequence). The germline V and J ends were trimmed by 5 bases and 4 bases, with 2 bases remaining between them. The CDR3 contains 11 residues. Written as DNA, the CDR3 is TGTGCCAGCAGTCTCACCGGGGAGCTGTTTTTT. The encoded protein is CASSLTGELFF.

CDR3 DNA sequence: TGTGCCACCAGCCCACTCAGGCGCAGATACCGCCAAATGAACACTGAAGCTTTCTTT. This sequence encodes CATSPLRRRYRQMNTEAFF. This rearrangement joins TRBV15 to TRBJ1-1; no firm D call. The germline CDR1 and CDR2 sequences are LNHNV and YYDKDF (reference sequence). Trimming pared 5 bases from V and 0 bases from J, leaving 25 bases between. The CDR3 contains 19 residues.

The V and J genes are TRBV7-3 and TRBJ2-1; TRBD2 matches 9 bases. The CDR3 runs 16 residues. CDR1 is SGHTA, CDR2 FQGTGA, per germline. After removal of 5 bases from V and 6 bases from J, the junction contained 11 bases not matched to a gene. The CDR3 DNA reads TGTGCCAGCAGCCATAGCGGGAGCCCTCCGGGCAATGAGCAGTTCTTC. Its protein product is CASSHSGSPPGNEQFF.